This T cell receptor beta chain was found in a study of T cell changes during pregnancy in multiple sclerosis. The table came from immunoSEQ multiplex PCR; TCRdb's copy has only in-frame clones and leaves some out. The top ten clones hold 3.6% of a sample with 57,000 or so clones, approximately 90% of them seen once. The sample in question was peripheral blood, obtained after pregnancy. The sequence came from a female donor in good health, enrolled as a control in a pregnancy study.

The CDR3 nucleotides read TGTGCCAGCAGCTTGGTGGGACAAGGGTCAGATACGCAGTATTTT. Translated: CASSLVGQGSDTQYF. The rearrangement uses TRBV5-4 and TRBJ2-3, with D possibly being TRBD1 (6 bases). The V end was cut by 0 bases, the J end by 4 bases, with 12 bases between. The CDR3 sequence is 15 residues long. Germline CDR1 is SGHNT and CDR2 is YYREEE (reference sequence). The complete variable domain, with remaining parts taken from reference TRBV5-4 and TRBJ2-3, reads ETGVTQSPTHLIKTRGQQVTLRCSSQSGHNTVSWYQQALGQGPQFIFQYYREEENGRGNFPPRFSGLQFPNYSSELNVNALELDDSALYLCASSLVGQGSDTQYFGPGTRLTVL.